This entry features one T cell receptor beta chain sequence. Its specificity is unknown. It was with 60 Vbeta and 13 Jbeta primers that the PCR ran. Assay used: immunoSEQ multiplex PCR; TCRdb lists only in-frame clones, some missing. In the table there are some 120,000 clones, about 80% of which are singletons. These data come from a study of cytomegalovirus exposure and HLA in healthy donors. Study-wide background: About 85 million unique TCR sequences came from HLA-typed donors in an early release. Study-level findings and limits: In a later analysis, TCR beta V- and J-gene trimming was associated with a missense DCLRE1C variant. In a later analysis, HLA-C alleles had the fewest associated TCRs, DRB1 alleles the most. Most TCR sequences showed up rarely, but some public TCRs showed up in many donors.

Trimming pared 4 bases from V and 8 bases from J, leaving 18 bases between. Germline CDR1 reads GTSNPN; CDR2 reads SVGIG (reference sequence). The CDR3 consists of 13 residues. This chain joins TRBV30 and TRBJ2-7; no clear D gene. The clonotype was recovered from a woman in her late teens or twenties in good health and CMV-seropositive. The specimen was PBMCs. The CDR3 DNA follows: TGTGCCTGGACCCCCCATCGAACATATAAGCAGTACTTC. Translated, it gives CAWTPHRTYKQYF.